The rows below give T cell receptor beta chains drawn from one sample of a study of blood T cell repertoires in COVID-19. Here immunoSEQ multiplex PCR was the method, and the copy in TCRdb shows in-frame clones only, minus some. The repertoire has over 350,000 clones, around 90% of them found once; the top ten carry about 2%. The sequenced sample was PBMCs or T cells enriched from blood (not recorded which). All receptors come from a woman younger than 35 with acute COVID-19. Each CDR3 is given with its conserved first and last residue. A D gene is named only where the DNA matches it firmly. A row's size may be missing; if present it is once, few, many or a size class.

CDR3: CASSLQRGPYEQYF
DNA: TGTGCCAGCAGCTTACAGCGGGGACCCTACGAGCAGTACTTC
D: TRBD2
size: NA
J: TRBJ2-7
V: TRBV7-2

CDR3: CASSVTSKGANYGYTF
DNA: TGTGCCAGTAGTGTAACATCCAAGGGAGCTAACTATGGCTACACCTTC
D: NA
size: NA
J: TRBJ1-2
V: TRBV19

CDR3: CASRPTGGESPLHF
DNA: TGTGCCAGCAGGCCGACAGGGGGCGAATCACCCCTCCACTTT
D: TRBD1
size: NA
J: TRBJ1-6
V: TRBV7-2

CDR3: CASSQSSQDEETQYF
DNA: TGCGCCAGCAGTCAATCGTCACAGGACGAAGAGACCCAGTACTTC
D: NA
size: NA
J: TRBJ2-5
V: TRBV23-1

CDR3: CASSQRTGEYGYTF
DNA: TGTGCCAGCAGCCAGAGGACAGGGGAGTATGGCTACACCTTC
D: TRBD1
size: NA
J: TRBJ1-2
V: TRBV7-2

CDR3: CASSLDGANQPQHF
DNA: TGCGCCAGCAGCTTAGATGGGGCGAATCAGCCCCAGCATTTT
D: NA
size: NA
J: TRBJ1-5
V: TRBV5-1

CDR3: CASVHSPNTEAFF
DNA: TGTGCCAGCGTCCACAGCCCGAACACTGAAGCTTTCTTT
D: NA
size: once
J: TRBJ1-1
V: TRBV12-3/TRBV12-4

CDR3: CASSLTSGGFTDTQYF
DNA: TGTGCCAGCAGCTTGACTAGCGGGGGTTTCACAGATACGCAGTATTTT
D: TRBD2
size: NA
J: TRBJ2-3
V: TRBV7-3

CDR3: CASSVSLAGEDTQYF
DNA: TGCGCCAGCAGTGTCTCCCTTGCCGGGGAAGATACGCAGTATTTT
D: NA
size: NA
J: TRBJ2-3
V: TRBV10-1

CDR3: CASSPTDRGEGYTF
DNA: TGTGCCAGCAGCCCGACGGACAGGGGGGAGGGCTACACCTTC
D: TRBD1
size: NA
J: TRBJ1-2
V: TRBV3-1/TRBV3-2

CDR3: CASSTRTGNYEQYF
DNA: TGTGCCAGCAGCACTAGGACAGGGAACTACGAGCAGTACTTC
D: NA
size: NA
J: TRBJ2-7
V: TRBV21-1

CDR3: CASSIFGQGSEQYF
DNA: TGTGCCAGTAGTATCTTCGGACAGGGGTCCGAGCAGTACTTC
D: TRBD1
size: NA
J: TRBJ2-7
V: TRBV19

CDR3: CASSHQGLAGADTQYF
DNA: TGTGCCAGCAGTCACCAGGGACTAGCGGGGGCAGATACGCAGTATTTT
D: TRBD2
size: NA
J: TRBJ2-3
V: TRBV27

CDR3: CASSEGQLIYSNQPQHF
DNA: TGTGCCAGCAGTGAAGGACAGCTCATTTATAGCAATCAGCCCCAGCATTTT
D: NA
size: NA
J: TRBJ1-5
V: TRBV2

CDR3: CASSEGQGVNEQYF
DNA: TGTGCCAGCAGTGAAGGTCAGGGGGTCAACGAGCAGTACTTC
D: TRBD1
size: NA
J: TRBJ2-7
V: TRBV6-1

CDR3: CASSLQGRSNEKLFF
DNA: TGTGCCAGCAGTTTACAGGGCAGGAGTAATGAAAAACTGTTTTTT
D: NA
size: NA
J: TRBJ1-4
V: TRBV27

CDR3: CASSPPTVLNTEAFF
DNA: TGTGCCAGCTCACCCCCGACAGTGTTGAACACTGAAGCTTTCTTT
D: NA
size: NA
J: TRBJ1-1
V: TRBV18

CDR3: CAWSVPRRVPYGYTF
DNA: TGTGCCTGGAGTGTACCCAGGCGGGTTCCTTATGGCTACACCTTC
D: NA
size: NA
J: TRBJ1-2
V: TRBV30

CDR3: CAIRGQGGGYTF
DNA: TGTGCCATCAGAGGACAGGGGGGCGGCTACACCTTC
D: TRBD1
size: NA
J: TRBJ1-2
V: TRBV10-3